The clone carrying this TCR beta chain has a count of ten or more. Its antigen is not known. The junction and the germline gene differ at one end; a read error may be behind it. This record belongs to a study of regulatory T cells in long-lasting Graves disease. Findings and caveats of the study: Clonotypes that were public and shared totalled approximately 2,800 in persistent patients versus 800 to 1,000 in new patients. It was in persistent disease that TRBV28, TRBJ1-2 and TRBJ2-5 were favored.

CDR3-region Arm-PCR and iRepertoire HTBI primers produced the TCR beta libraries. One entry per CDR3 protein results from TCRdb running MiXCR on the multiplex PCR reads. The sample lists about 460,000 distinct CDR3 sequences, around 13% occurring once. As for time point: newly diagnosed GD, antithyroid drugs for less than 3 months. PBMC-derived RNA was used for the TCR library. This CDR3 region has 17 residues. CDR1 and CDR2 from the germline V gene are SGHKS and YYEKEE (reference sequence). These same records also appear under a second study, on T cells in Graves' hyperthyroidism and ophthalmopathy. That source notes: Among clonotypes expanded in thyroid above 0.001, most were also found in blood.

The source is a woman aged 45-60 years with Graves disease. The chain recombines TRBV5-5 with TRBJ2-1; 14 positions agree with TRBD2. Sequencing used peripheral blood mononuclear cells (PBMCs), obtained at new diagnosis, from a patient treated with antithyroid drugs. The CDR3 spells CASSLTGLAGDLNEQFF. In DNA form, the CDR3 reads TGCGCCAGCAGCTTGACGGGACTAGCGGGAGATCTGAATGAGCAGTTCTTC.